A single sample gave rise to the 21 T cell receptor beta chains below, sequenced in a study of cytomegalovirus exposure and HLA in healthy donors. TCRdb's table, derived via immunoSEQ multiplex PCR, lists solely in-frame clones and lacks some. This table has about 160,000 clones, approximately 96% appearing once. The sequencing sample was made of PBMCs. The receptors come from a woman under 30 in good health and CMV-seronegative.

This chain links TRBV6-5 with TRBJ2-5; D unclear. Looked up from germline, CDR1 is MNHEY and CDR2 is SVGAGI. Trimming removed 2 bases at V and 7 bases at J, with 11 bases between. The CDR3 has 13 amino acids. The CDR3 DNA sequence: TGTGCCAGCAGTTACAAGTCCCGCGGGACCCAGTACTTC. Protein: CASSYKSRGTQYF.

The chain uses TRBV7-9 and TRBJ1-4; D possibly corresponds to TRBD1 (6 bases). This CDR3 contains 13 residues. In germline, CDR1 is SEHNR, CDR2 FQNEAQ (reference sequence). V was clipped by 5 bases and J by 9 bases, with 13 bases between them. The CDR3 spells CASSPYREQKLFF. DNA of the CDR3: TGTGCCAGCAGCCCATACAGGGAGCAAAAACTGTTTTTT. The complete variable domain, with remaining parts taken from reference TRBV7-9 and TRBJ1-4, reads DTGVSQNPRHKITKRGQNVTFRCDPISEHNRLYWYRQTLGQGPEFLTYFQNEAQLEKSRLLSDRFSAERPKGSFSTLEIQRTEQGDSAMYLCASSPYREQKLFFGSGTQLSVL.

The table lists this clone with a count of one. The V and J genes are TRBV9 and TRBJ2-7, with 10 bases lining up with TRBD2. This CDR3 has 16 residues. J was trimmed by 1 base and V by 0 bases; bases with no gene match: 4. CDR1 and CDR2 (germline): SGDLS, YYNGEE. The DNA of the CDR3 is TGTGCCAGCAGCGTAGCCCCTAGCGGGGGATCCTACGAGCAGTACTTC. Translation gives CASSVAPSGGSYEQYF.

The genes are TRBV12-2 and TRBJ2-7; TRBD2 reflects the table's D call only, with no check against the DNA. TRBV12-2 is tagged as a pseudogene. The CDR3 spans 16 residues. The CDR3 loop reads CASRLTGLADLYEQYF. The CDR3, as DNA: TGTGCAAGTCGCTTGACGGGACTAGCGGATTTATACGAGCAGTACTTC.

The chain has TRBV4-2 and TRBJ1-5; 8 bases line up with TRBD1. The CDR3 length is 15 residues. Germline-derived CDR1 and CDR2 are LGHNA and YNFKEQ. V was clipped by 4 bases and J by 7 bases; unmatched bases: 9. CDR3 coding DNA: TGTGCCAGCAGCCTAAAGGACAGGGCCGGACAGCCCCAGCATTTT. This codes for CASSLKDRAGQPQHF.

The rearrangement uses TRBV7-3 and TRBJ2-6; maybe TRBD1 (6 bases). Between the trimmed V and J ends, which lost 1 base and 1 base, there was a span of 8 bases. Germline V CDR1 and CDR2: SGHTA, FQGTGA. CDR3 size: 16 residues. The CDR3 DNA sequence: TGTGCCAGCAGCTTAAAAGGGGGTTCTGGGGCCAACGTCCTGACTTTC. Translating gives CASSLKGGSGANVLTF.

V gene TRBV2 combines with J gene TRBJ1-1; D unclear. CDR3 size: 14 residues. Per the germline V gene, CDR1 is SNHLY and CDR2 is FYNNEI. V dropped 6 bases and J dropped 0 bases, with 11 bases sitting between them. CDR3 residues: CASSPGKLNTEAFF. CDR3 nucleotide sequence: TGTGCCAGCAGCCCCGGGAAACTGAACACTGAAGCTTTCTTT. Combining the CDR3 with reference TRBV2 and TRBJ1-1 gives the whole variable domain EPEVTQTPSHQVTQMGQEVILRCVPISNHLYFYWYRQILGQKVEFLVSFYNNEISEKSEIFDDQFSVERPDGSNFTLKIRSTKLEDSAMYFCASSPGKLNTEAFFGQGTRLTVV.

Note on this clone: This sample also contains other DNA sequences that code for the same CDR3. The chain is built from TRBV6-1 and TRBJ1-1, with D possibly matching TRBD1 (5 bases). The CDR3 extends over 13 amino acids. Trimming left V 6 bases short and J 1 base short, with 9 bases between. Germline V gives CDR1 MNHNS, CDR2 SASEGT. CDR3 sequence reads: CASRKTENTEAFF. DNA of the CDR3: TGTGCCAGCAGGAAGACAGAGAACACTGAAGCTTTCTTT.

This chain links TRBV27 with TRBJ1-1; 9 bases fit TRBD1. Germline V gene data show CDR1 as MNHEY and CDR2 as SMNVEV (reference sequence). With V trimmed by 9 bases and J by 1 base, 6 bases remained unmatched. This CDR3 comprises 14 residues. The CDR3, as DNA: TGTGCCAGTACCCCGGGACAGGGGAACACTGAAGCTTTCTTT. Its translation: CASTPGQGNTEAFF.

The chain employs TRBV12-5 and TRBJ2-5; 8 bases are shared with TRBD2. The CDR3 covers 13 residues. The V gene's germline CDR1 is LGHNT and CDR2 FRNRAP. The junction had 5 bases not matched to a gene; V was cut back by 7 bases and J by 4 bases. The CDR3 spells CASAPGGAETQYF. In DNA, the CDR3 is TGTGCTAGTGCCCCGGGGGGGGCAGAGACCCAGTACTTC.

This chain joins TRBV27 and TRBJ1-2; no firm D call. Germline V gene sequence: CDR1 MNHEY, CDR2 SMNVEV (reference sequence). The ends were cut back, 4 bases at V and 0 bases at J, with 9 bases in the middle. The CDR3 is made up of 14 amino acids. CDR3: CASSSGLSNYGYTF. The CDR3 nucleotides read TGTGCCAGCAGTTCGGGGTTATCTAACTATGGCTACACCTTC.

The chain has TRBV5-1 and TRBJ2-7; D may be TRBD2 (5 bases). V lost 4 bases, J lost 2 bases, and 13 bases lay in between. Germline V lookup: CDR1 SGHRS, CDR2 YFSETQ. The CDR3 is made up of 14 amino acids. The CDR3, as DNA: TGCGCCAGCAGCCCGGTGGGAGTCCCCTACGAGCAGTACTTC. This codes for CASSPVGVPYEQYF.

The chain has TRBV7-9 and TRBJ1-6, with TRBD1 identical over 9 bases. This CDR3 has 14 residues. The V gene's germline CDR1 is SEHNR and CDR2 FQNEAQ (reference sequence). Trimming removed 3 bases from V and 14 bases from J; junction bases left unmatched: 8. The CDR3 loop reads CASSLGTGYPALHF. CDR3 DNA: TGTGCCAGCAGCTTGGGGACAGGGTATCCGGCCCTCCACTTT.

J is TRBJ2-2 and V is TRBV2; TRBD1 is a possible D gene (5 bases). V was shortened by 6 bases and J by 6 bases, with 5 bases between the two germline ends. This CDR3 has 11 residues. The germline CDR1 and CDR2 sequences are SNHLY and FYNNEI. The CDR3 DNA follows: TGTGCCAGCAGAGGGGCCGGGGAGCTGTTTTTT. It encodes CASRGAGELFF.

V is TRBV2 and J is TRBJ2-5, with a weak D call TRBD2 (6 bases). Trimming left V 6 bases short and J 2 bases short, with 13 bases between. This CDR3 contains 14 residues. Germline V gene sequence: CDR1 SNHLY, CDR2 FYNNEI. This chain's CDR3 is CASSRDSSQETQYF. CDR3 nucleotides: TGTGCCAGCAGCCGGGACTCCTCTCAAGAGACCCAGTACTTC.

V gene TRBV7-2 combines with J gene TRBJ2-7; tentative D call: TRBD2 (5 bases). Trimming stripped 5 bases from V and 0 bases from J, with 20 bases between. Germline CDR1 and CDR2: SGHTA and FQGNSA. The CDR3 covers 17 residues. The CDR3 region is CASSQEPLTIPSYEQYF. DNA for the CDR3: TGTGCCAGCAGCCAGGAACCGTTGACTATCCCCTCCTACGAGCAGTACTTC.

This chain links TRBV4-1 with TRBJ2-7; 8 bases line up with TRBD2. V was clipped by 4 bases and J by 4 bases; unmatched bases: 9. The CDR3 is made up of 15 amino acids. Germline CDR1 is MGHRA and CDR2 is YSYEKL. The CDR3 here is CASSPREAGAYEQYF. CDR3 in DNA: TGCGCCAGCAGCCCCCGAGAAGCGGGGGCTTACGAGCAGTACTTC.

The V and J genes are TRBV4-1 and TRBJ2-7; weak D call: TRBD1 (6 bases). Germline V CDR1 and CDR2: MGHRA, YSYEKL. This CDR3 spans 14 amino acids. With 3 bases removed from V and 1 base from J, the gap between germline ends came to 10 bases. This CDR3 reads CASSQRDISYEQYF. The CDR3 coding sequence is TGCGCCAGCAGCCAGAGGGACATATCCTACGAGCAGTACTTC.

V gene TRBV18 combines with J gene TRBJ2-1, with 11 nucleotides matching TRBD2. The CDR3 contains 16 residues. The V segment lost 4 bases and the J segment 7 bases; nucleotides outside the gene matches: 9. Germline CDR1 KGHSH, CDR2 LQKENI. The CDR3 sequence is CASSQRGGLAANEQFF. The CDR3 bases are TGTGCCAGCTCACAAAGAGGGGGACTAGCGGCAAATGAGCAGTTCTTC.

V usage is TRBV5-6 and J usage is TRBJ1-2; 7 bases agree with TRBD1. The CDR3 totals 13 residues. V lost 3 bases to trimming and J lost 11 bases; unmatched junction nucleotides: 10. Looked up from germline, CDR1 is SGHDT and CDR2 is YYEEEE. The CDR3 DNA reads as TGTGCCAGCAGCTGGTCCCCGGGACAGCCATACACCTTC. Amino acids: CASSWSPGQPYTF.

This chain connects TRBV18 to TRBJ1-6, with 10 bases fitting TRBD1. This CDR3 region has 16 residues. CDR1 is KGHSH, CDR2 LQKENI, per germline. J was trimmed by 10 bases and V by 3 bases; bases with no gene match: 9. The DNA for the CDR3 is TGTGCCAGCTCACCTCTCCCTGGACAGGGGGACTCACCCCTCCACTTT. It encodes CASSPLPGQGDSPLHF.